A single sample is the source of the 17 T cell receptor beta chains below, sequenced in a study of yellow fever vaccine responses in identical twins. MiXCR, run by TCRdb on the RT-PCR reads, gives a single entry per CDR3 protein. Among fewer than 9,500 distinct CDR3 sequences listed, roughly 88% were seen once. Source: T cells from blood (PBMCs), unsorted or a sorted subset (not recorded which), taken before or after yellow fever vaccination (not recorded which). Receptors originate from a woman younger than 35 who received the yellow fever vaccine.

The chain recombines TRBV20-1 with TRBJ1-2; 11 bases align to TRBD1. The germline V gene encodes CDR1 DFQATT and CDR2 SNEGSKA (reference sequence). The CDR3 is 16 residues long. Trimming took 0 bases from V and 7 from J; bases not matched to a gene: 10. CDR3 sequence reads: CSARDDMVDRGLGYTF. DNA of the CDR3: TGCAGTGCTAGAGATGATATGGTGGACAGGGGGCTTGGCTACACCTTC.

The genes are TRBV6-2 or TRBV6-3 and TRBJ1-1; D ambiguous. Germline CDR1 reads MNHEY; CDR2 reads SVGEGT. CDR3 size: 13 residues. The germline V and J ends were trimmed by 1 base and 0 bases, with 3 bases remaining between them. CDR3 nucleotide sequence: TGTGCCAGCAGTTACTGGATGAACACTGAAGCTTTCTTT. Amino acid sequence: CASSYWMNTEAFF.

The chain couples TRBV7-9 to TRBJ2-7; D gene unclear. Germline CDR1 and CDR2: SEHNR and FQNEAQ (reference sequence). The CDR3 length is 15 residues. With 4 bases removed from V and 0 bases from J, the gap between germline ends came to 13 bases. The CDR3 DNA sequence: TGTGCCAGCAGCTCCGGGCTAAAAAGCTCCTACGAGCAGTACTTC. It translates to CASSSGLKSSYEQYF.

The J gene is TRBJ2-7, the V gene TRBV4-3; D not resolved. Per the germline V gene, CDR1 is LGHNA and CDR2 is YSLEER. The CDR3 has 14 amino acids. The ends were cut back, 0 bases at V and 6 bases at J, with 12 bases in the middle. The chain's CDR3 is CASSQDPFLGEQYF. The CDR3 DNA is TGCGCCAGCAGCCAAGATCCTTTCCTCGGCGAGCAGTACTTC.

This chain uses TRBV9 with TRBJ2-5; D possibly corresponds to TRBD1 (5 bases). CDR3 length: 14 residues. The V and J ends lost 3 bases and 1 base respectively, with 10 bases between them. Germline V gene lookup returns CDR1 SGDLS and CDR2 YYNGEE. In nucleotides, the CDR3 is TGTGCCAGCAGCGCGCAGACAGTCCAAGAGACCCAGTACTTC. This gives the protein CASSAQTVQETQYF.

This rearrangement joins TRBV20-1 to TRBJ2-1; tentatively, D is TRBD2 (6 bases). Germline V gene lookup returns CDR1 DFQATT and CDR2 SNEGSKA (reference sequence). This CDR3 comprises 15 residues. The V gene lost 6 bases and the J gene lost 3 bases, with 18 bases spanning the gap. The CDR3 DNA sequence: TGCAGTGCCAAGGATCTAGCGCGAGACTACAATGAGCAGTTCTTC. As protein: CSAKDLARDYNEQFF.

This clonotype was observed a few times. J is TRBJ1-1 and V is TRBV2; D unresolved. With 7 bases removed from V and 1 base from J, the gap between germline ends came to 7 bases. CDR3 length: 12 amino acids. Germline CDR1 and CDR2: SNHLY and FYNNEI. The CDR3 DNA sequence: TGTGCCAGCAACGGGGAGAACACTGAAGCTTTCTTT. Amino acid sequence: CASNGENTEAFF. Together with reference TRBV2 and TRBJ1-1, the CDR3 gives the full variable domain: EPEVTQTPSHQVTQMGQEVILRCVPISNHLYFYWYRQILGQKVEFLVSFYNNEISEKSEIFDDQFSVERPDGSNFTLKIRSTKLEDSAMYFCASNGENTEAFFGQGTRLTVV.

CDR3 DNA sequence: TGTGCCAGCAGCTCACGACAGGGTGGGGACTATGGCTACACCTTC. Translating gives CASSSRQGGDYGYTF. This chain uses TRBV6-1 with TRBJ1-2; 7 bases match TRBD1. The CDR3 loop spans 15 amino acids. Trimming cost V 6 bases and J 3 bases; bases outside gene matches: 10. Germline assignment: CDR1 MNHNS and CDR2 SASEGT.

The chain employs TRBV11-2 and TRBJ2-1; D unclear. Between the trimmed V and J ends, which lost 5 bases and 10 bases, there was a span of 12 bases. The CDR3 extends over 12 amino acids. Germline CDR1 reads SGHAT; CDR2 reads FQNNGV. The CDR3 here is CASSLSRLEQFF. The CDR3 coding sequence is TGTGCCAGCAGCCTATCCCGGTTGGAGCAGTTCTTC.

V and J are TRBV6-5 and TRBJ2-7, with 8 bases lining up with TRBD1. Per the germline V gene, CDR1 is MNHEY and CDR2 is SVGAGI. After removal of 0 bases from V and 3 bases from J, the junction contained 4 bases not matched to a gene. This CDR3 spans 15 amino acids. CDR3 in DNA: TGTGCCAGCAGTTACTCGACAGGGGCGGGCTACGAGCAGTACTTC. This translates into CASSYSTGAGYEQYF.

This clonotype was seen once. The J gene is TRBJ2-7, the V gene TRBV12-3 or TRBV12-4, with a tentative D call TRBD1 (6 bases). V dropped 3 bases and J dropped 6 bases, with 12 bases sitting between them. There are 13 residues in the CDR3. CDR3 loop: CASSLNREGEQYV. CDR3 in DNA: TGTGCCAGCAGTTTGAACAGGGAAGGCGAGCAGTACGTC.

The rearrangement joins TRBV4-1 to TRBJ2-7; 7 bases line up with TRBD1. The CDR3 loop spans 14 amino acids. The J segment lost 1 base and the V segment lost 4 bases, leaving 4 bases of the junction unmatched. The germline CDR1 and CDR2 sequences are MGHRA and YSYEKL. CDR3 protein: CASSRQGRSYEQYF. The DNA of the CDR3 is TGCGCCAGCAGCCGACAGGGAAGGTCCTACGAGCAGTACTTC.

The chain has TRBV2 and TRBJ2-2; D gene uncertain. The CDR3 runs 14 residues. The germline V gene encodes CDR1 SNHLY and CDR2 FYNNEI. Deletions cut 7 bases from V and 4 bases from J, with 13 bases between. This CDR3 reads CASIGTSATGELFF. CDR3 coding DNA: TGTGCCAGCATAGGAACATCGGCCACCGGGGAGCTGTTTTTT.

The rearrangement links TRBV4-1 to TRBJ2-3; weak D call: TRBD2 (5 bases). Trimming left V 3 bases short and J 9 bases short, with 10 bases between. The germline CDR1 and CDR2 sequences are MGHRA and YSYEKL. The CDR3 spans 12 residues. The CDR3 spells CASSHPRVTQYF. DNA for the CDR3: TGCGCCAGCAGCCACCCGCGGGTAACGCAGTATTTT.

The chain joins TRBV27 to TRBJ2-7; a weak D match, TRBD2 (6 bases). The CDR3 runs 14 residues. The ends were cut back, 2 bases at V and 1 base at J, with 9 bases in the middle. CDR1 is MNHEY, CDR2 SMNVEV, per germline (reference sequence). The CDR3 sequence: CASSLGSGSYEQYF. The CDR3 bases are TGTGCCAGCAGTTTAGGCAGCGGGTCCTACGAGCAGTACTTC.

The V call is TRBV7-2, the J call TRBJ1-1; D is perhaps TRBD1 (6 bases). This CDR3 is built from 15 residues. The germline V and J ends were trimmed by 3 bases and 5 bases, with 16 bases remaining between them. In germline, CDR1 is SGHTA, CDR2 FQGNSA. The CDR3 nucleotides are TGTGCCAGCAGCTTGGTAGACAGGTATGGGACTGAAGCTTTCTTT. Its translation is CASSLVDRYGTEAFF.

The chain couples TRBV15 to TRBJ1-4; D is undetermined. Germline CDR1 and CDR2: LNHNV and YYDKDF (reference sequence). V lost 0 bases and J lost 8, with 1 base in between. This CDR3 is 11 amino acids long. The DNA of the CDR3 is TGTGCCACCAGCAGAGACGAAAAACTGTTTTTT. Translation gives CATSRDEKLFF.